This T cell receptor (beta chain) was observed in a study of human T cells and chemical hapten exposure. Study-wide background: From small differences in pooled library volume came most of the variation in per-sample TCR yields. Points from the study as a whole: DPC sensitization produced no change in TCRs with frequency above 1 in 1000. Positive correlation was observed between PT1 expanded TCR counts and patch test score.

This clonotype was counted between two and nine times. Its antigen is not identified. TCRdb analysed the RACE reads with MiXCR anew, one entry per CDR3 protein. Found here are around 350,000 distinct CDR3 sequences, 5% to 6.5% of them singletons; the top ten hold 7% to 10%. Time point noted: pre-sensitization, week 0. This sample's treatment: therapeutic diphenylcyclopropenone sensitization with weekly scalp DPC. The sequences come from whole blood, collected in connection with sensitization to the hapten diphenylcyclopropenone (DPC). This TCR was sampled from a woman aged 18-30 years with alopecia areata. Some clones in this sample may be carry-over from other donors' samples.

The CDR3 loop is CASSGTGLEITDTQYF. In DNA, the CDR3 is TGTGCCAGCAGCGGGACAGGGTTGGAAATCACAGATACGCAGTATTTT. V gene TRBV5-6 combines with J gene TRBJ2-3; 9 bases agree with TRBD1. Germline assignment: CDR1 SGHDT and CDR2 YYEEEE. Trimming cost V 4 bases and J 2 bases; bases outside gene matches: 8. This CDR3 is built from 16 residues.